Listed here are 6 T cell receptor beta chains from one sample, sequenced in a study of beta chain features in type 1 diabetes. The study reverse transcribed the entire isolated RNA, so it sequenced expressed TCRB transcripts. Produced via immunoSEQ multiplex PCR; TCRdb's table is partial and in-frame only. The sample carries 330,000 or so clones, about 15% recorded once. Sequenced: central memory CD4+ T cells from blood. These receptors were obtained from a young man in good health.

Concerning this clone itself: At the DNA level, this CDR3 is encoded by other sequences in the same sample as well. V is TRBV9 and J is TRBJ2-1; 10 bases align to TRBD2. Germline lookup yields CDR1 SGDLS and CDR2 YYNGEE. This CDR3 region has 15 residues. J gave up 3 bases and V 0 bases, and 0 bases lay outside the gene matches. CDR3: CASSVGTSGYNEQFF. The CDR3 bases are TGTGCCAGCAGCGTAGGGACTAGCGGCTACAATGAGCAGTTCTTC.

This clone has more than one count but fewer than ten. The rearrangement links TRBV27 to TRBJ2-7; D remains unclear. V lost 4 bases and J lost 3, with 10 bases in between. The CDR3 has 13 residues. CDR1 is MNHEY and CDR2 is SMNVEV in the germline V gene (reference sequence). CDR3 sequence reads: CASSYREDYEQYF. The DNA of the CDR3 is TGTGCCAGCAGTTATCGAGAAGACTACGAGCAGTACTTC.

J is TRBJ1-1 and V is TRBV30; D is ambiguous. V lost 3 bases and J 0 bases, leaving 8 bases between the germline ends. This CDR3 comprises 13 residues. Germline values: CDR1 GTSNPN, CDR2 SVGIG (reference sequence). CDR3: CAWSPQLNTEAFF. The CDR3 DNA follows: TGTGCCTGGAGCCCGCAGCTGAACACTGAAGCTTTCTTT.

The chain links TRBV9 to TRBJ2-2; D unclear. In germline, CDR1 is SGDLS, CDR2 YYNGEE. This CDR3 is built from 16 residues. V lost 0 bases and J lost 0, with 9 bases in between. CDR3 loop: CASSVDNSPNTGELFF. In DNA form, the CDR3 reads TGTGCCAGCAGCGTAGATAATAGCCCGAACACCGGGGAGCTGTTTTTT. The full variable domain, with the rest looked up from reference TRBV9 and TRBJ2-2, is DSGVTQTPKHLITATGQRVTLRCSPRSGDLSVYWYQQSLDQGLQFLIQYYNGEERAKGNILERFSAQQFPDLHSELNLSSLELGDSALYFCASSVDNSPNTGELFFGEGSRLTVL.

The V call is TRBV29-1, the J call TRBJ1-1; D gene uncertain. V was trimmed by 5 bases and J by 4 bases, leaving 11 bases between them. The CDR3 is made up of 12 amino acids. Germline CDR1 is SQVTM and CDR2 is ANQGSEA. The CDR3 region has the DNA TGCAGCGTTCAGGATGGAGGCACTGAAGCTTTCTTT. Its protein product is CSVQDGGTEAFF.

The chain couples TRBV4-1 to TRBJ2-5; 8 nucleotides agree with TRBD2. V gave up 6 bases and J gave up 3 bases; unmatched junction bases: 9. The germline V gene has CDR1 MGHRA and CDR2 YSYEKL. The CDR3 totals 15 residues. The CDR3 is CASRAVGLGEETQYF. In DNA, the CDR3 is TGCGCCAGCAGGGCGGTGGGACTAGGGGAAGAGACCCAGTACTTC.